Presented here are 13 T cell receptor beta chains from one specimen sequenced in a study of blood T cell repertoires in COVID-19. The repertoire was sequenced with immunoSEQ multiplex PCR; TCRdb's copy has only in-frame clones and lacks some. The sample has under 75,000 clones; about 91% are singletons. Material for sequencing was peripheral blood. All receptors derive from a woman of 80 years or more with active COVID-19.

The chain carries TRBV12-5 and TRBJ2-3; 12 nucleotides line up with TRBD2. The length of the CDR3 is 15 residues. The germline V gene has CDR1 LGHNT and CDR2 FRNRAP. Trimming removed 4 bases from V and 5 bases from J; junction bases left unmatched: 4. The CDR3 DNA is TGTGCTAGTGGTTCCCTAGCGGGGGGGCAAGATACGCAGTATTTT. Translating gives CASGSLAGGQDTQYF.

J is TRBJ2-7 and V is TRBV6-5; 8 bases match TRBD1. Germline lookup yields CDR1 MNHEY and CDR2 SVGAGI. V dropped 7 bases and J dropped 5; count of bases not matched to a gene: 10. The CDR3 covers 14 residues. CDR3 amino acids: CASTNPAGGHEQYF. The CDR3 region has the DNA TGTGCCAGCACCAACCCGGCAGGGGGCCACGAGCAGTACTTC.

This clone was seen a single time. J is TRBJ2-3 and V is TRBV20-1; D is unresolved. V was cut by 4 bases and J by 11 bases, with 13 bases left in between. Looked up from germline, CDR1 is DFQATT and CDR2 is SNEGSKA (reference sequence). The CDR3 totals 11 residues. In DNA, the CDR3 is TGCAGTGCTAATCCCTTCTCCTTGCAGTATTTT. This gives the protein CSANPFSLQYF.

The chain joins TRBV19 to TRBJ1-1, with D maybe TRBD1 (5 bases). Trimming took off 10 bases at V and 2 bases at J, with 14 bases between the two ends. Germline V CDR1 and CDR2: LNHDA, SQIVND (reference sequence). This CDR3 has 13 residues. The CDR3 sequence: CATGPGLNTEAFF. Written as DNA, the CDR3 is TGTGCCACCGGCCCAGGGCTCAACACTGAAGCTTTCTTT.

This clone was detected only a few times. Other DNA sequences in this specimen translate into the identical CDR3. The chain links TRBV7-3 to TRBJ1-1; D is possibly TRBD1 (6 bases). The CDR3 runs to 13 residues. The V gene lost 6 bases and the J gene lost 1 base, with 9 bases spanning the gap. Looked up from germline, CDR1 is SGHTA and CDR2 is FQGTGA. CDR3: CASSLQGNTEAFF. CDR3 coding DNA: TGTGCCAGCAGTTTACAGGGGAACACTGAAGCTTTCTTT.

This clone was detected only once. This chain links TRBV5-1 with TRBJ2-3; D possibly corresponds to TRBD2 (5 bases). Trimming removed 1 base from V and 0 bases from J, with 9 bases in between. This CDR3 spans 15 amino acids. The germline V gene encodes CDR1 SGHRS and CDR2 YFSETQ. Here the CDR3 reads CASSLMDSSTDTQYF. The CDR3 DNA sequence: TGCGCCAGCAGCTTGATGGACTCGAGCACAGATACGCAGTATTTT.

The chain couples TRBV5-1 to TRBJ2-5, with 12 bases fitting TRBD2. Germline CDR1 reads SGHRS; CDR2 reads YFSETQ. This CDR3 has 17 residues. After removal of 3 bases from V and 5 bases from J, the junction contained 11 bases not matched to a gene. CDR3: CASSWGPGLAGGETQYF. The DNA of the CDR3 is TGCGCCAGCAGCTGGGGCCCCGGCCTAGCGGGGGGGGAGACCCAGTACTTC.

The chain recombines TRBV6-6 with TRBJ2-7; 8 bases are a match to TRBD1. CDR3 length equals 14 residues. From germline, CDR1 is MNHNY and CDR2 SVGAGI (reference sequence). Germline trimming cut 7 bases from V and 2 bases from J; bases unmatched to any gene: 7. This CDR3 is CASTSKDRAYEQYF. As DNA, the CDR3 is TGTGCCAGCACCTCTAAGGACAGGGCCTACGAGCAGTACTTC.

This clone came up once. This chain links TRBV28 with TRBJ2-3, with a weak D call TRBD1 (6 bases). The CDR3 spans 15 residues. CDR1 and CDR2 from the germline V gene are MDHEN and SYDVKM. Between the trimmed V and J ends, which lost 2 bases and 1 base, there was a span of 10 bases. The DNA for the CDR3 is TGTGCCAGCAGTTTAGACAGGTTCGGCACAGATACGCAGTATTTT. This encodes CASSLDRFGTDTQYF.

This clone came up once. This chain uses TRBV6-1 with TRBJ2-7, with TRBD1 identical over 9 bases. This CDR3 comprises 16 residues. Germline V gene sequence: CDR1 MNHNS, CDR2 SASEGT. The V and J ends lost 3 bases and 2 bases, in that order; junction bases with no gene match: 8. CDR3 bases: TGTGCCAGCAGTGACGTCTCCGGGACAGGGACCTACGAGCAGTACTTC. This sequence encodes CASSDVSGTGTYEQYF.

V gene TRBV5-4 combines with J gene TRBJ2-2; 8 bases agree with TRBD2. Trimming took 1 base from V and 5 from J; bases not matched to a gene: 4. Germline V lookup: CDR1 SGHNT, CDR2 YYREEE (reference sequence). This CDR3 contains 15 residues. CDR3 DNA sequence: TGTGCCAGCAGCTTGCGCCTAGCGGGTACCGGGGAGCTGTTTTTT. Translation gives CASSLRLAGTGELFF.

This clone has a single count. The V gene is TRBV7-8, the J gene TRBJ2-2; the D gene is possibly TRBD1 (6 bases). Germline lookup yields CDR1 SGHVS and CDR2 FQNEAQ. The V gene lost 5 bases and the J gene lost 8 bases, with 15 bases spanning the gap. The CDR3 consists of 14 residues. The CDR3 bases are TGTGCCAGCAGCGCGGACAGCCCACCGGGGGAGCTGTTTTTT. Amino acids: CASSADSPPGELFF.

The chain couples TRBV5-6 to TRBJ2-3; unclear D gene. The CDR3 contains 14 residues. CDR1 is SGHDT and CDR2 is YYEEEE in the germline V gene. V was cut by 0 bases and J by 2 bases, with 7 bases left in between. CDR3 nucleotide sequence: TGTGCCAGCAGCTTGGGACATATCACAGATACGCAGTATTTT. Translation: CASSLGHITDTQYF.